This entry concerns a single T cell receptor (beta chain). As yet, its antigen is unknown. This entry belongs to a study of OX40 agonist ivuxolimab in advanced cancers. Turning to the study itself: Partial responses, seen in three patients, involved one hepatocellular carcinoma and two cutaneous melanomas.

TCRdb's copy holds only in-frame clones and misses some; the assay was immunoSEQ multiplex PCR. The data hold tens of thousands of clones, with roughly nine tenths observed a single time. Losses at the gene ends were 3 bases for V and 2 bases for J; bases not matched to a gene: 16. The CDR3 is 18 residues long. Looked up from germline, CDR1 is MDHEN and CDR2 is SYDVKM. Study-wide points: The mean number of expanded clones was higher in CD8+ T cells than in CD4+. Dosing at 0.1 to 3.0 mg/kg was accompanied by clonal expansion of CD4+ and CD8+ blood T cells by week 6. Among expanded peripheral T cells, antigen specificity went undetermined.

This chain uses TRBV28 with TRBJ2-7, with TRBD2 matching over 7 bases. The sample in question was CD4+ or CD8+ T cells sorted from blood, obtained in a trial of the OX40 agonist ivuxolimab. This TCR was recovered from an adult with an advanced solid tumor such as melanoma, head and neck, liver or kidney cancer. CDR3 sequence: CASSFSLLAGAITYEQYF. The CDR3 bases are TGTGCCAGCAGTTTCTCCCTTCTGGCGGGAGCAATTACCTACGAGCAGTACTTC.